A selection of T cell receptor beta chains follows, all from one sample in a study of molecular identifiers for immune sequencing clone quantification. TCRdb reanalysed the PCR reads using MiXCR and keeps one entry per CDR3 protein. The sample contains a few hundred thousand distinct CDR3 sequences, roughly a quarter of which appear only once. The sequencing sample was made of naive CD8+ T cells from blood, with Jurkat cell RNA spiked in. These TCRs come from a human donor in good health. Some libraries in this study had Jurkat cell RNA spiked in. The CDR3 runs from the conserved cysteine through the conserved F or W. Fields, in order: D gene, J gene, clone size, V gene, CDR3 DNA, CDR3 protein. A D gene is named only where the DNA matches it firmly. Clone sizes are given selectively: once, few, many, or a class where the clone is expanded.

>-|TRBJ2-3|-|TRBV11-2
TGTGCCAGCAGCTTAGCCTGGAGCACAGATACGCAGTATTTT
CASSLAWSTDTQYF
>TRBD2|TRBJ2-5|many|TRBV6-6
TGTGCCAGCAGTACTACTAGCGCGCAAGAGACCCAGTACTTC
CASSTTSAQETQYF
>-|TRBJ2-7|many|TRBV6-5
TGTGCCAGCAGCCCGGACACCAGCTCCTACGAGCAGTACTTC
CASSPDTSSYEQYF
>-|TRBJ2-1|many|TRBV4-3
TGCGCCAGCAGCCCAGGAAGACAGACGTACAATGAGCAGTTCTTC
CASSPGRQTYNEQFF
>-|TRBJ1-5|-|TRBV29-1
TGCCGCGTTGGAACAGGGTTGGGTCCGCCCCAGCATTTT
CRVGTGLGPPQHF
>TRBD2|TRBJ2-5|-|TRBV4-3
TGCGCCAGCAGCCCAGCCAGCGGGGGCCAAGAGACCCAGTACTTC
CASSPASGGQETQYF
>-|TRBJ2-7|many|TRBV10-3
TGTGCCATCAGTGAGTCGAGGTATTACGAGCAGTACTTC
CAISESRYYEQYF
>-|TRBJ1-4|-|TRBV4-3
TGCGCCAGCAGCCAAGTCATGAGTTCGAGGAAGGAAAAACTGTTTTTT
CASSQVMSSRKEKLFF
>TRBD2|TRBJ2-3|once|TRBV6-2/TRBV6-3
TGTGCCAGCAGTTACTACGGACTAGCGGGAGGAACAGATACGCAGTATTTT
CASSYYGLAGGTDTQYF
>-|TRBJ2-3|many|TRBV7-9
TGTGCCAGCAGCTTAGGGGGTCCGAGGTATACGGGTATCCCTAGGGATACGCAGTATTTT
CASSLGGPRYTGIPRDTQYF
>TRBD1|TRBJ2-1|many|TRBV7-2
TGTGCCAGCAGCCCCCGGGACAGGGGGCCGAACTACAATGAGCAGTTCTTC
CASSPRDRGPNYNEQFF
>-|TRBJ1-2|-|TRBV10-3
TGTGCCATCAGTGAGTCTTACTATGGCTACACCTTC
CAISESYYGYTF
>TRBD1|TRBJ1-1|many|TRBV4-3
TGCGCCAGCAGCCAAAGGACAGGGGAGAAAGCTTTCTTT
CASSQRTGEKAFF
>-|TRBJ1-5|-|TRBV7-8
TGTGCCAGCAGCTTAGGCAGAGATAGCAATCAGCCCCAGCATTTT
CASSLGRDSNQPQHF
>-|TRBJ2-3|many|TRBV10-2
TGCGCCAGCAGCCTACTACAAGATACGCAGTATTTT
CASSLLQDTQYF
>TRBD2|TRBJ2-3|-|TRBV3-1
TGTGCCAGCAGCCAAGGCGGGGGGGCCTTCGATACGCAGTATTTT
CASSQGGGAFDTQYF
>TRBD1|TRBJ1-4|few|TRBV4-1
TGCGCCAGCAAGGGGACCCCGGGACAGGGTGTATCTGCAACTAATGAAAAACTGTTTTTT
CASKGTPGQGVSATNEKLFF
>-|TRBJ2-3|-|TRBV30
TGTGCCTGGAGGACCGCAGATACGGAGTATTTT
CAWRTADTEYF
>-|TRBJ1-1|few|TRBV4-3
TGCGCCAGCAGCCAAGGGGCTAAGAACACTGAAGCTTTCTTT
CASSQGAKNTEAFF
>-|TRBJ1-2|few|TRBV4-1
TGCGCCAGCAGCCAAGATACCAGTGATGGCTACACCTTC
CASSQDTSDGYTF
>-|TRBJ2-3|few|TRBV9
TGTGCCAGCAGCGCCCGGAGATTCACAGATACGCAGTATTTT
CASSARRFTDTQYF
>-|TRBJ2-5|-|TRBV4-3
TGCGCCAGCAGCCAAGTATTGCAGGGGCCGGAGACCCAGTACTTC
CASSQVLQGPETQYF
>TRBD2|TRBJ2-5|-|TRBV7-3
TGTGCCAGCAGCCTGGGACTAGCGGGAGTGGCGGAGACCCAGTACTTC
CASSLGLAGVAETQYF
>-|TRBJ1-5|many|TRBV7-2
TGTGCCAGCAGCGACCCCAGCAATCAGCCCCAGCATTTT
CASSDPSNQPQHF
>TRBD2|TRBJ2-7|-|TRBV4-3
TGCGCCAGCAGCCATGGCGCGGGAGTAAATTCCTACGAGCAGTACTTC
CASSHGAGVNSYEQYF
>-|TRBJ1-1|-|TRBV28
TGTGCCACCCAGGGTTTTCGGACCTACACTGAAGCTTTCTTT
CATQGFRTYTEAFF
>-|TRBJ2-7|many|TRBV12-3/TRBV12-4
TGTGCCAGCAGTTTAGCCGGCAGCCATGCTGAGCAGTACTTC
CASSLAGSHAEQYF
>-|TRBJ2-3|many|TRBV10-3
TGTGCCATCAGTGAATTGGGCGATACGCAGTATTTT
CAISELGDTQYF
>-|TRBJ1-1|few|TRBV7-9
TGTGCCAGCAGCTTAGCAGACCCTCCAGGGGTCACTGAAGCTTTCTTT
CASSLADPPGVTEAFF
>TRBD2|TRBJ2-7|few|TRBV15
TGTGCCACCAGCAGAGGGGCTGGGACTAACTACGAGCAGTACTTC
CATSRGAGTNYEQYF
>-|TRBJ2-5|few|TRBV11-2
TGTGCCAGCAGCTTAATCGGCCCCGGGCCTCTACAAGAGACCCAGTACTTC
CASSLIGPGPLQETQYF
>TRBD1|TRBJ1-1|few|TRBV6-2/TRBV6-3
TGTGCCAGCAGTACCCAGACAGGGGGCGGTGAAGCTTTCTTT
CASSTQTGGGEAFF
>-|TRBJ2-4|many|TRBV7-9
TGTGCCAGCAGCTTAGCGGCGGCGGCCATTCAGTACTTC
CASSLAAAAIQYF
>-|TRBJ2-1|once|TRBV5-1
TGCGCCAGCAGCCGACTCTCCTACAATGCGCAGTTCTTC
CASSRLSYNAQFF
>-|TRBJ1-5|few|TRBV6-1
TGTGCCAGCAGTGAACCAACCCACCAGGGTTCGTGGCATTTT
CASSEPTHQGSWHF
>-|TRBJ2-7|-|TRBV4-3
TGCGCCAGCAGCCAGACGCAGGGGTTCTACGAGCAGTACTTC
CASSQTQGFYEQYF
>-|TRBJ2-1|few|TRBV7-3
TGTGCCAGCAGCCCCCGATCCAGCTCCTACAATGAGCAGTTCTTC
CASSPRSSSYNEQFF
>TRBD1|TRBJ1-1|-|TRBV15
TGTGCCACCAGCAGAATTGACAGGGTATATTCGTGGGGTTACACTGAAGCTTTCTTT
CATSRIDRVYSWGYTEAFF
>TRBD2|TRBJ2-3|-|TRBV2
TGTGCCAACAGTGAAGCGGGCGGGAGAGGGACAGATACGCAGTATTTT
CANSEAGGRGTDTQYF
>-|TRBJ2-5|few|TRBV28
TGTGCCAGCAGTTCCTCTAGCGAAGCACAAGAGACCCAGTACTTC
CASSSSSEAQETQYF
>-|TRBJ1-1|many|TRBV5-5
TGTGCCAGCAGCTTCATGGGCACTGAAGCTTTCTTT
CASSFMGTEAFF
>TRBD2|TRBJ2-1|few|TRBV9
TGTGCCAGCAGTCCGGGAGGGGGCAATGAGCAGTTCTTC
CASSPGGGNEQFF
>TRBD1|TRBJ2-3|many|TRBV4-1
TGCGCCAGCAGCCAGGACAGGGGGCTCGGAGATACGCAGTATTTT
CASSQDRGLGDTQYF